The entry below describes one TCR beta chain. The antigen is not known. The data derive from a study of cytomegalovirus exposure and HLA in healthy donors. The PCR contained 60 Vbeta and 13 Jbeta primers. The table came from immunoSEQ multiplex PCR; TCRdb's copy has only in-frame clones and leaves some out. The data show about 150,000 clones, with about three quarters seen just once and around 9.3% held by the top ten. J was trimmed by 6 bases and V by 3 bases; bases with no gene match: 27. Germline CDR1 SGHRS, CDR2 YFSETQ. This CDR3 spans 22 amino acids. Points from the study as a whole: Productive rates of about 90% or about 30% were seen for most TCR beta V segments in an earlier analysis. Common viral pathogens (according to a later analysis) appeared linked to several of the most significant clusters.

The genes are TRBV5-1 and TRBJ2-2; 9 bases fit TRBD2. This clonotype originated in a young man in good health and CMV-seropositive. Input material: PBMCs. CDR3 protein: CASSYGAYRPPDSGSPPGELFF. The CDR3 bases are TGCGCCAGCAGCTACGGGGCCTACCGCCCCCCCGATAGCGGGAGTCCCCCCGGGGAGCTGTTTTTT.